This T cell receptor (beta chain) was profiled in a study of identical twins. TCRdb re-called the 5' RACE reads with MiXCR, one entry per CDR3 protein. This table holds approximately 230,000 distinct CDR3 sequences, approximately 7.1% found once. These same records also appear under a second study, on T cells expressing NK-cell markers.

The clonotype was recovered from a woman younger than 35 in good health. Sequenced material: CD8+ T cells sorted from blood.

CDR3 amino acids: CASSLPMTGGTEAFF. CDR3 coding DNA: TGTGCCAGCAGCTTACCCATGACAGGGGGAACTGAAGCTTTCTTT. This sequence joins TRBV7-9 and TRBJ1-1, with 9 bases matching TRBD1. CDR1 SEHNR and CDR2 FQNEAQ come from the germline V gene (reference sequence). CDR3 length: 15 residues. J gave up 5 bases and V 2 bases, and 6 bases lay outside the gene matches.